Each of the 6 T cell receptor beta chains below was sequenced from the same sample in a study of siplizumab effects on memory and regulatory T cells. Libraries were prepared by immunoSEQ multiplex PCR; TCRdb keeps only in-frame clonotypes and omits some of them. Of about 97,000 clones listed, more than 85% are singletons. Sequences were obtained from CD4+ T cells sorted from blood. Receptors were obtained from a human donor in good health.

V is TRBV27 and J is TRBJ1-1; tentatively, D is TRBD1 (6 bases). The CDR3 totals 14 residues. Trimming took 8 bases from V and 8 from J, leaving 21 bases between them. CDR1 and CDR2 from the germline V gene are MNHEY and SMNVEV (reference sequence). CDR3 loop: CASGEGGLRKEAFF. CDR3 bases: TGTGCCAGCGGGGAGGGGGGTCTTAGGAAGGAAGCTTTCTTT.

This clone was observed a single time. The rearrangement links TRBV6-5 to TRBJ1-1, with D maybe TRBD1 (5 bases). This CDR3 comprises 14 residues. Germline V lookup: CDR1 MNHEY, CDR2 SVGAGI. The V end lost 0 bases, the J end lost 0 bases, and 5 bases lay between the germline ends. CDR3 region: CASSYSTVNTEAFF. CDR3 nucleotides: TGTGCCAGCAGTTACTCGACAGTGAACACTGAAGCTTTCTTT.

This chain uses TRBV14 with TRBJ1-2; D uncertain. There are 14 residues in the CDR3. Germline CDR1 is SGHDN and CDR2 is FVKESK. The V end was cut by 0 bases, the J end by 5 bases, with 10 bases between. The CDR3 region is CASSQDNEPYGYTF. CDR3 nucleotide sequence: TGTGCCAGCAGCCAAGACAACGAGCCTTATGGCTACACCTTC. The variable domain in full, with the rest retrieved from reference TRBV14 and TRBJ1-2, is EAGVTQFPSHSVIEKGQTVTLRCDPISGHDNLYWYRRVMGKEIKFLLHFVKESKQDESGMPNNRFLAERTGGTYSTLKVQPAELEDSGVYFCASSQDNEPYGYTFGSGTRLTVV.

Comment on this clone: The same CDR3 is also encoded by other DNA sequences in this sample. The V gene is TRBV6-5, the J gene TRBJ2-7; 7 bases agree with TRBD2. CDR3 size: 12 residues. Losses at the gene ends were 8 bases for V and 2 bases for J; bases not matched to a gene: 3. The germline V gene encodes CDR1 MNHEY and CDR2 SVGAGI. CDR3 region: CASSGGTYEQYF. Written as DNA, the CDR3 is TGTGCCAGCTCGGGAGGTACCTACGAGCAGTACTTC.

The chain employs TRBV9 and TRBJ2-7, with D unresolved. Germline assignment: CDR1 SGDLS and CDR2 YYNGEE. Trimming took 4 bases from V and 6 from J, leaving 11 bases between them. There are 12 residues in the CDR3. The CDR3 here is CASSTDLGEQYF. The CDR3 bases are TGTGCCAGCAGCACGGACCTCGGCGAGCAGTACTTC.

This clone has only one observation. The V and J genes are TRBV7-2 and TRBJ2-5; D tentatively reads TRBD1 or TRBD2 (5 bases each). Deletions cut 4 bases from V and 3 bases from J, with 18 bases between. Germline CDR1 is SGHTA and CDR2 is FQGNSA. The CDR3 is 16 amino acids. The CDR3 loop is CASSSVFRDGKETQYF. The CDR3, as DNA: TGTGCCAGCAGCTCCGTCTTCCGGGACGGAAAAGAGACCCAGTACTTC.